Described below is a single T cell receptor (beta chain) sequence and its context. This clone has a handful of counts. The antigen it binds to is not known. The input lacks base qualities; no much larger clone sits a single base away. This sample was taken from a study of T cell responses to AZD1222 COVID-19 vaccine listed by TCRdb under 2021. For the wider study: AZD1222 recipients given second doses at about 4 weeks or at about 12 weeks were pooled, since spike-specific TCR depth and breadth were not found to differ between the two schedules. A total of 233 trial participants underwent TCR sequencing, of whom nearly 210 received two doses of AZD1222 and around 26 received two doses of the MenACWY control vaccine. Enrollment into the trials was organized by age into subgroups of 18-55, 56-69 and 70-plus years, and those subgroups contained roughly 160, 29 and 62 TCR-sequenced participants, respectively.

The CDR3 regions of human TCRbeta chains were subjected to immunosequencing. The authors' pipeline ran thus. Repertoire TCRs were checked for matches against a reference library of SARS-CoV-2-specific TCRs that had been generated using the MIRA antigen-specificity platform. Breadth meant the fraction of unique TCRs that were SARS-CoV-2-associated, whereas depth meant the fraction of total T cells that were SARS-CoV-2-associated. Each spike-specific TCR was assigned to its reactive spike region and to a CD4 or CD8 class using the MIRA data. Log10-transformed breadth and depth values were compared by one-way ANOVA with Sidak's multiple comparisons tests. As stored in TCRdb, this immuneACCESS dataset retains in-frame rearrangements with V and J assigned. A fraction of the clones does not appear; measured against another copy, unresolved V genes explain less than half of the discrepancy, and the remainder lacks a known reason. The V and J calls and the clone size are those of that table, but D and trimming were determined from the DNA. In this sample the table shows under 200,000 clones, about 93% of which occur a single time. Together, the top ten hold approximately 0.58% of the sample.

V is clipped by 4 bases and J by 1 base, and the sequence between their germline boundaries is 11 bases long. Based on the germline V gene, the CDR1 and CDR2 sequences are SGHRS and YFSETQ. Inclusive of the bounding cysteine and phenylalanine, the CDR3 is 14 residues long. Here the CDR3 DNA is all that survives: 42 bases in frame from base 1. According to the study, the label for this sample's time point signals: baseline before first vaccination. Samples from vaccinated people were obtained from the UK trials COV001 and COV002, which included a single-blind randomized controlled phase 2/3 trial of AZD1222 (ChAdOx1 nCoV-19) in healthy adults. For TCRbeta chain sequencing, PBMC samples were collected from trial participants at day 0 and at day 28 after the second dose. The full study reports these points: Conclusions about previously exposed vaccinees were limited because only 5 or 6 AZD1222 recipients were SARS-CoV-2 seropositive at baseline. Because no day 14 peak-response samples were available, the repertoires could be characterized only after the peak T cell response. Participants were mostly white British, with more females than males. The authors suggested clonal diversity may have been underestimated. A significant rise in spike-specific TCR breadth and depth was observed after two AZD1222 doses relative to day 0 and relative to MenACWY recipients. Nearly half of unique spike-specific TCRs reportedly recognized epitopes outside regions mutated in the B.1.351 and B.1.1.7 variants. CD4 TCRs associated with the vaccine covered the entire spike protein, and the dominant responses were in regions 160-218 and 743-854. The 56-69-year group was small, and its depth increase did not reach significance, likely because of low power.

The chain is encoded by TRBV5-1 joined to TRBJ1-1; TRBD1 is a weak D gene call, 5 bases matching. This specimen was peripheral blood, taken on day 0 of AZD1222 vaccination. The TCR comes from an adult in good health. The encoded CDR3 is CASSTLQGNTEAFF. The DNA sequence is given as TGCGCCAGCAGCACCCTCCAGGGGAACACTGAAGCTTTCTTT.